These T cell receptor beta chains were read from a single sample in a study of control samples from healthy donors and cancer patients. The protocol was immunoSEQ multiplex PCR, while the TCRdb copy is restricted to in-frame clones and leaves out a portion. This table holds fewer than 50,000 clones, around nine tenths found once. The sequenced sample consisted of PBMCs. The receptors originated from a young man with colorectal cancer. Each CDR3 is given with its conserved first and last residue. Fields, in order: V gene, clone size, D gene, J gene, CDR3 protein, CDR3 DNA. A D gene is named only where the DNA matches it firmly. A clone size is listed for some rows: how often the clone was seen (once, few, many), or a class if it is expanded.

TRBV7-2	NA	NA	TRBJ2-7	CASSFVGTEATEQYF	TGTGCCAGCAGCTTCGTAGGGACGGAGGCTACCGAGCAGTACTTC
TRBV19	NA	TRBD1	TRBJ1-1	CASSVGNRGMKKAFF	TGTGCCAGTAGTGTCGGGAACAGGGGAATGAAAAAAGCTTTCTTT
TRBV7-2	NA	NA	TRBJ1-5	CASSLVALVNQPQHF	TGTGCCAGCAGCTTAGTAGCGTTAGTCAATCAGCCCCAGCATTTT
TRBV2	NA	TRBD1	TRBJ2-1	CASSFAETGGYNEQFF	TGTGCCAGCAGTTTTGCCGAGACAGGGGGGTACAATGAGCAGTTCTTC
TRBV12-2	once	NA	TRBJ2-3	CASHNQGRVPDTQYF	TGTGCAAGTCACAATCAAGGTAGGGTCCCAGATACGCAGTATTTT
TRBV27	NA	TRBD1	TRBJ1-5	CASSSGSGTGSRYRAQHF	TGTGCCAGCAGTTCGGGGTCCGGGACAGGTTCCCGTTATCGGGCCCAGCATTTT
TRBV6-5	NA	NA	TRBJ1-5	CASSRGQLQPQHF	TGTGCCAGCAGTCGAGGACAGCTTCAGCCCCAGCATTTT
TRBV2	NA	NA	TRBJ2-3	CASFTGTHSTDTQYF	TGTGCCAGCTTTACCGGGACACATAGCACAGATACGCAGTATTTT
TRBV7-2	NA	NA	TRBJ1-2	CASSLKARTPTFYGYTF	TGTGCCAGCAGCTTAAAGGCAAGGACTCCCACGTTTTATGGCTACACCTTC
TRBV7-2	once	NA	TRBJ1-1	CASTLGTSEAFF	TGTGCCAGCACCCTCGGGACATCCGAAGCTTTCTTT
TRBV6-5	NA	TRBD1	TRBJ2-7	CASSYVQGARVEQYF	TGTGCCAGCAGTTACGTGCAGGGGGCGAGGGTGGAGCAGTACTTC
TRBV12-3/TRBV12-4	NA	NA	TRBJ1-6	CASSLAENSPLHF	TGTGCCAGCAGTTTAGCAGAGAATTCACCCCTCCACTTT
TRBV9	once	NA	TRBJ2-2	CASSAQNTGELFF	TGTGCCAGCAGCGCGCAAAACACCGGGGAGCTGTTTTTT
TRBV11-2	NA	TRBD1	TRBJ1-1	CASSLADTGVTEAFF	TGTGCCAGCAGCTTAGCTGATACAGGGGTCACTGAAGCTTTCTTT
TRBV11-2	once	NA	TRBJ1-1	CASSLDGTLISNTEAFF	TGTGCCAGCAGCTTAGATGGGACCCTGATTTCGAACACTGAAGCTTTCTTT
TRBV24-1	NA	NA	TRBJ2-2	CATSESTGELFF	TGTGCCACCAGTGAAAGCACCGGGGAGCTGTTTTTT
TRBV12-5	NA	TRBD1	TRBJ1-2	CASGLSGGDYGYTF	TGTGCTAGTGGTTTGTCAGGGGGGGACTATGGCTACACCTTC
TRBV5-6	NA	NA	TRBJ1-1	CASSLGQWNTEAFF	TGTGCCAGCAGCTTGGGACAGTGGAACACTGAAGCTTTCTTT
TRBV28	few	NA	TRBJ1-5	CATLEGRDDQPQHF	TGTGCTACCTTGGAGGGGAGGGATGATCAGCCCCAGCATTTT
TRBV5-4	NA	NA	TRBJ2-6	CASSLPGSGANVLTF	TGTGCCAGCAGCTTGCCCGGCTCTGGGGCCAACGTCCTGACTTTC
TRBV20-1	NA	TRBD2	TRBJ2-1	CSASSGGVNEQFF	TGCAGTGCAAGTAGCGGGGGGGTCAATGAGCAGTTCTTC
TRBV6-5	NA	NA	TRBJ2-3	CASSYSRSTDTQYF	TGTGCCAGCAGTTACTCGAGGAGCACAGATACGCAGTATTTT
TRBV10-3	NA	TRBD1	TRBJ2-1	CAISDPSRGNRGYEQFF	TGTGCCATCAGTGATCCCAGTCGGGGGAACAGGGGGTACGAGCAGTTCTTC
TRBV6-5	NA	NA	TRBJ2-7	CASSYSGGQFEQYF	TGTGCCAGCAGTTACTCGGGGGGGCAGTTCGAGCAGTACTTC
TRBV7-2	once	NA	TRBJ2-5	CASSSRPPQETQYF	TGTGCCAGCAGCTCAAGGCCCCCCCAAGAGACCCAGTACTTC
TRBV11-2	NA	TRBD1	TRBJ1-2	CASSLGGRGDYGYTF	TGTGCCAGCAGCTTAGGGGGCAGGGGGGACTATGGCTACACCTTC
TRBV6-2/TRBV6-3	NA	NA	TRBJ2-3	CASSSLFTDTQYF	TGTGCCAGCAGCTCACTCTTCACAGATACGCAGTATTTT
TRBV7-7	NA	TRBD2	TRBJ2-5	CASSLAVGGGETQYF	TGTGCTAGCAGCTTAGCCGTTGGGGGGGGAGAGACCCAGTACTTC
TRBV7-2	NA	NA	TRBJ1-4	CASSRPGSVNEKLFF	TGTGCCAGCAGCCGCCCGGGATCAGTTAATGAAAAACTGTTTTTT
TRBV4-3	NA	NA	TRBJ1-5	CASSQDRADYQPQHF	TGCGCCAGCAGCCAAGATAGGGCCGATTATCAGCCCCAGCATTTT
TRBV7-2	NA	TRBD1	TRBJ1-2	CASSLSGQGAGGYTF	TGTGCCAGCAGCTTGTCGGGACAGGGGGCGGGGGGCTACACCTTC
TRBV6-1	once	TRBD1	TRBJ2-7	CASSDRTGHYEQYF	TGTGCCAGCAGTGATCGGACAGGACATTACGAGCAGTACTTC
TRBV6-5	NA	TRBD2	TRBJ2-1	CASSFSGGAYNEQFF	TGTGCCAGCAGTTTTAGCGGGGGAGCCTACAATGAGCAGTTCTTC
TRBV6-5	NA	NA	TRBJ1-1	CASSSMTEAFF	TGTGCCAGCAGTTCGATGACTGAAGCTTTCTTT
TRBV9	NA	NA	TRBJ2-7	CASSAHQGPYEQYF	TGTGCCAGCAGCGCTCATCAGGGACCCTACGAGCAGTACTTC
TRBV4-1	NA	NA	TRBJ1-4	CASSRTRVGGEKLFF	TGCGCCAGCAGCCGTACTAGGGTGGGTGGTGAAAAACTGTTTTTT
TRBV5-1	NA	TRBD1	TRBJ1-3	CASTADRAGNTIYF	TGCGCCAGCACCGCGGACAGGGCTGGAAACACCATATATTTT
TRBV11-2	few	NA	TRBJ1-3	CASSQIAGSGNTIYF	TGTGCCAGCAGTCAAATTGCGGGCTCTGGAAACACCATATATTTT
TRBV9	once	NA	TRBJ1-1	CASSQEALGEGEAFF	TGTGCCAGCAGCCAGGAAGCGCTCGGAGAGGGTGAAGCTTTCTTT
TRBV25-1	NA	TRBD2	TRBJ2-3	CASSDSGTSTDTQYF	TGTGCCAGCAGTGACAGCGGGACCAGCACAGATACGCAGTATTTT
TRBV9	few	TRBD1	TRBJ1-6	CASSVRDRQNSPLHF	TGTGCCAGCAGCGTGAGGGACAGGCAGAATTCACCCCTCCACTTT
TRBV6-2/TRBV6-3	NA	NA	TRBJ2-1	CASSYVGSEQFF	TGTGCCAGCAGTTACGTGGGGAGTGAGCAGTTCTTC
TRBV5-6	NA	TRBD1	TRBJ2-7	CASSLGTGKYEQYF	TGTGCCAGCAGCTTAGGGACAGGGAAGTACGAGCAGTACTTC
TRBV19	NA	TRBD1	TRBJ2-5	CASSRDRPWETQYF	TGTGCCAGTAGTCGGGACAGGCCATGGGAGACCCAGTACTTC
TRBV20-1	NA	NA	TRBJ2-1	CSAGRNFEQFF	TGCAGTGCGGGACGGAACTTTGAGCAGTTCTTC
TRBV6-5	once	NA	TRBJ1-6	CASSSTTSSYNSPLHF	TGTGCCAGCAGTTCAACTACGAGCTCCTATAATTCACCCCTCCACTTT
TRBV5-4	NA	TRBD2	TRBJ2-3	CASSQGLADTDTQYF	TGTGCCAGCAGCCAAGGACTAGCGGACACAGATACGCAGTATTTT
TRBV29-1	NA	NA	TRBJ1-4	CSVAGATNEKLFF	TGCAGCGTTGCTGGAGCAACTAATGAAAAACTGTTTTTT
TRBV2	NA	TRBD2	TRBJ2-7	CASSEALDIGGYEQYF	TGTGCCAGCAGTGAAGCGCTTGACATCGGGGGGTACGAGCAGTACTTC